This T cell receptor (beta chain) was recovered during a study of blood T cell repertoires in COVID-19. Study details: Nucleic acid was either cDNA or gDNA, and it came from T cells, B-cell-depleted T cells, or PBMCs.

CDR1 and CDR2 from the germline V gene are SGHRS and YFSETQ. V was pared by 0 bases and J by 0 bases, with 9 bases of the junction left unmatched. The CDR3 loop spans 18 amino acids. As originally analysed: Nucleated cell number was recorded as an estimate derived from reference gene primer amplification. The assay was immunoSEQ multiplex PCR, and TCRdb's table has in-frame clones only and misses some. Clone size and the V and J calls come from that table; the DNA yielded D and trimming. The repertoire has 260,000 or so clones, 88% of them found once; the top ten carry about 0.7%. The chain is built from TRBV5-1 and TRBJ2-7; 10 nucleotides align to TRBD2. Material for sequencing was peripheral blood. This clonotype originated in a human donor in a cohort sampled during active COVID-19. The chain's CDR3 is CASSLDLAGAVSSYEQYF. The CDR3 nucleotides are TGCGCCAGCAGCTTGGATCTAGCGGGGGCCGTCAGCTCCTACGAGCAGTACTTC.